This TCR beta chain stems from a study of identical twins (dated by TCRdb to about 2016). For the study in its entirety: TCR alpha and beta repertoires from monozygotic twins, unrelated adults of various ages and cord blood were deep-sequenced to test whether fetal clonotypes persist. Replicate twin experiments were performed at different times using different library preparation protocols to rule out contamination.

Only healthy Caucasian donors were included. Three pairs of female monozygotic twins, all aged roughly 18 to 29 years, were included in the twin cohort. CD4+ and CD8+ T cell populations were isolated with positive isolation kits from Invitrogen. The table lists this clonotype with a few counts. The clone's antigen remains unknown. No quality values exist for individual bases; no much larger clone is one base distant. The germline V gene specifies SNHLY as CDR1 and FYNNEI as CDR2. The germline V and J ends show losses of 4 bases and 1 base respectively, and no gene match explains 4 bases of the junction. From the cysteine through the phenylalanine, the CDR3 covers 15 amino acids. Only CDR3 DNA is held: 45 bases, read in frame from base 1. Broad study findings and their caveats: Because the same donors could not be followed over many years, conclusions were based on cross-sectional statistical analysis. Zero-insertion analyses could be partly confounded by invariant T cells such as MAIT and iNKT, though diverse VJ usage argued against such confounding for most clonotypes. A weaker excess of twin sharing was found in beta out-of-frame sequences because the signal-to-noise ratio was lowered by fewer shared sequences. In monozygotic twins, recombination models systematically underestimated out-of-frame TCR alpha sharing, but the models matched the sharing seen between unrelated individuals. Abundant cord blood beta clonotypes carried fewer insertions; young adult naive repertoires showed a weaker similar trend, while memory repertoires showed none. Compared with coincidental sharing between unrelated individuals, out-of-frame TCR alpha sequences shared between twins showed an excess of sequences with low generation probability.

Receptor libraries were prepared by 5' RACE. The sequencing machine was an Illumina HiSeq 2000. Template switching introduced a universal primer binding site; the final cDNA contained a unique molecular identifier, enabling accurate counting of TCR cDNA molecules. Specific primers in the conserved constant-segment region were used to synthesize first-strand cDNA for TCR alpha and beta chains. Each cDNA library was double barcoded, with a SMART-Mk sample barcode plus Illumina barcodes, to control for contamination. TruSeq adapter sequences, together with Illumina sample barcodes, were added in two successive PCR steps. The Illumina HiSeq platform was used with custom primers to sequence TCR alpha and beta cDNA libraries. The original pipeline was this. MiGEC processed the raw reads to extract unique molecular identifiers, while MiXCR was used to determine the CDR3 positions. For each individual, recombination models were inferred using an EM algorithm with the repgenHMM and IGoR tools. The analysis of shared clonotypes was done with the tcR package in R, with sharing normalized by the product of cloneset sizes. To study raw recombination without the effects of thymic and clonal selection, out-of-frame nonproductive sequences were analyzed. The public reads were quality trimmed at Q25 with fastp and then assembled into clones with MiXCR by TCRdb, keeping productive beta chains. Each entry merges the rows of one CDR3 protein and shows their most common DNA and genes. The V and J calls were determined by TCRdb, not by the authors. Within this sample are about 530,000 distinct CDR3 sequences, with roughly 15% of them counted one time only. The ten largest clones represent more than 0.4% of the sample.

Another study also made use of these data, one on yellow fever vaccine responses in identical twins. The second publication reports: The authors reported that the T cell response to vaccination in identical twins appeared partly convergent and partly personalized. In identical twins, the study followed T cell clones that responded to the vaccine with precision.

The sequence joins TRBV2 to TRBJ2-5, and TRBD2 matches 9 of the central bases. Sequenced input: CD4+ T cells sorted from blood. This TCR came from a woman under 30 in good health. CDR3 reads: CASSVSTSGQETQYF. The bases are TGTGCCAGCAGTGTATCGACTAGCGGCCAAGAGACCCAGTACTTC.